The entry that follows covers one T cell receptor beta chain sequence. The data are from a study of blood T cell repertoires in COVID-19. Cohorts were assigned according to the clinical history that participants reported. Data came from immunoSEQ multiplex PCR; TCRdb stores just in-frame clones and leaves some out. The sample has about 230,000 clones; roughly nine tenths are singletons. Trimming removed 4 bases from V and 1 base from J; junction bases left unmatched: 6. Germline V CDR1 and CDR2: SGHTA, FQGTGA. The CDR3 sequence is 16 residues long. The V gene is TRBV7-3, the J gene TRBJ2-7; 11 bases are a match to TRBD2. The source material was PBMCs or T cells enriched from blood (not recorded which). This sequence originates from a woman in her twenties or thirties with acute COVID-19. CDR3 DNA sequence: TGTGCCAGCAGCTGGCTAGCGGGGGGACCTTCCTACGAGCAGTACTTC. Encoded protein: CASSWLAGGPSYEQYF.